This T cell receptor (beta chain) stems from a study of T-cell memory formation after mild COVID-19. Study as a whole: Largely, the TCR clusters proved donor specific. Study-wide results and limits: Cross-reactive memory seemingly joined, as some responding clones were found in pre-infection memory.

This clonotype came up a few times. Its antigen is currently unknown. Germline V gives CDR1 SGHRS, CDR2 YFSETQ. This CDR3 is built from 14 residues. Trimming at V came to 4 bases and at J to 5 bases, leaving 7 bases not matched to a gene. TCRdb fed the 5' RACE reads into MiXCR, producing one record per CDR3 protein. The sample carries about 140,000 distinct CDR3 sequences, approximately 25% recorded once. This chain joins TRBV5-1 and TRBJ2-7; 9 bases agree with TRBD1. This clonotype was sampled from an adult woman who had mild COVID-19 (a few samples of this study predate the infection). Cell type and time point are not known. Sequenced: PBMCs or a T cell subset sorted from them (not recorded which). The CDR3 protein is CASSPGQGTNEQYF. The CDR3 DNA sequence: TGCGCCAGCAGCCCGGGACAGGGCACGAACGAGCAGTACTTC. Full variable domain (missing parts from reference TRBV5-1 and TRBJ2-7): KAGVTQTPRYLIKTRGQQVTLSCSPISGHRSVSWYQQTPGQGLQFLFEYFSETQRNKGNFPGRFSGRQFSNSRSEMNVSTLELGDSALYLCASSPGQGTNEQYFGPGTRLTVT.